One sample yielded the 8 T cell receptor beta chains listed below, sequenced in a study of CXCR4 blockade with PD-1 therapy in pancreatic cancer. Clones were read by immunoSEQ multiplex PCR, and TCRdb kept only the in-frame ones, dropping some. The sample yields about 17,000 clones, around three quarters seen once. Sequencing was done on a sample of tumor tissue. These receptor sequences come from a human donor with pancreatic ductal adenocarcinoma.

This sequence joins TRBV19 and TRBJ1-1; D unresolved. Germline loops: CDR1 LNHDA, CDR2 SQIVND (reference sequence). This CDR3 is built from 13 residues. V lost 2 bases and J lost 1, with 5 bases in between. CDR3 bases: TGTGCCAGTAGTATAAGAGGGAACACTGAAGCTTTCTTT. This sequence encodes CASSIRGNTEAFF.

This clone has a handful of counts. The chain employs TRBV11-3 and TRBJ2-7, with 9 positions matching TRBD1. CDR1 is SGHNT, CDR2 YENEEA, per germline. CDR3 length equals 15 residues. Trimming removed 5 bases from V and 2 bases from J; junction bases left unmatched: 7. The CDR3 is CASSQAGTGTYEQYF. The CDR3, as DNA: TGTGCCAGCAGCCAAGCCGGGACAGGGACCTACGAGCAGTACTTC.

The chain couples TRBV5-1 to TRBJ1-3; unclear D gene. This CDR3 comprises 14 residues. Trimming removed 0 bases at V and 4 bases at J, with 8 bases between. Per germline, CDR1 SGHRS and CDR2 YFSETQ. CDR3 protein: CASSLDGVGNTIYF. DNA of the CDR3: TGCGCCAGCAGCTTGGACGGGGTAGGAAACACCATATATTTT.

V is TRBV6-8 and J is TRBJ2-5, with TRBD2 matching over 7 bases. Trimming removed 8 bases from V and 0 bases from J; junction bases left unmatched: 6. The CDR3 covers 14 residues. CDR1 and CDR2 (germline): MNHGY, SAAAGT. CDR3 DNA sequence: TGTGCCAGCGAACCGCGGGAGTACCAAGAGACCCAGTACTTC. Translating gives CASEPREYQETQYF.

V is TRBV19 and J is TRBJ1-5; D remains ambiguous. Trimming left V 7 bases short and J 4 bases short, with 17 bases between. Germline values: CDR1 LNHDA, CDR2 SQIVND (reference sequence). The length of the CDR3 is 15 residues. CDR3 protein: CASMSFIGSNQPQHF. In DNA form, the CDR3 reads TGTGCCAGTATGTCGTTCATCGGGTCTAATCAGCCCCAGCATTTT.

V and J are TRBV28 and TRBJ2-7; 10 positions match TRBD1. Germline values: CDR1 MDHEN, CDR2 SYDVKM. The CDR3 consists of 14 residues. V lost 3 bases, J lost 3 bases, and 2 bases stayed unmatched. This chain's CDR3 is CASSLTGGLYEQYF. For the CDR3, the DNA is TGTGCCAGCAGTTTGACAGGGGGCCTCTACGAGCAGTACTTC.

V and J are TRBV29-1 and TRBJ1-1; no firm D call. Germline CDR1 and CDR2: SQVTM and ANQGSEA. The CDR3 has 12 amino acids. V was cut by 4 bases and J by 1 base, with 7 bases left in between. The CDR3 sequence is CSVVKGNTEAFF. The DNA for the CDR3 is TGCAGCGTTGTGAAGGGGAACACTGAAGCTTTCTTT.

The chain uses TRBV14 and TRBJ2-7, with 8 bases identical to TRBD1. The CDR3 is made up of 13 amino acids. Germline assignment: CDR1 SGHDN and CDR2 FVKESK. V dropped 5 bases and J dropped 8; count of bases not matched to a gene: 8. The CDR3 here is CASSTTQGAQQYF. The DNA of the CDR3 is TGTGCCAGCAGCACGACTCAGGGGGCACAGCAGTACTTC.